Here is one T cell receptor (beta chain) with its context. CDR1 and CDR2 (germline): MNHEY, SVGAGI. This CDR3 is built from 13 residues. In the source study's methods: Nucleated cell number was recorded as an estimate derived from reference gene primer amplification. The method was immunoSEQ multiplex PCR; TCRdb's version includes in-frame clones alone and lacks a portion of them. V and J calls and clone size are those listed in that table; D and trimming were worked out from the DNA. The table records a few hundred thousand clones, around 90% of them present only once. The entry originates in a study of blood T cell repertoires in COVID-19. The study recruited people aged about 18 to 90 years across approximately 25 US areas.

The sequence came from a woman between 18 and 29 years old who had recovered from COVID-19. Sequencing was performed on PBMCs or T cells enriched from blood (not recorded which). The chain joins TRBV6-5 to TRBJ2-7; 7 bases are a match to TRBD2. The CDR3 DNA is TGTGCATCAAGGCTAGCGGTCTCCTACGAGCAGTACTTC. Its translation is CASRLAVSYEQYF.